This T cell receptor (beta chain) was identified in a study of cytomegalovirus exposure and HLA in healthy donors. The study, taken as a whole, reports: The Asian-associated ancestry cluster reportedly had fewer N-insertions than the roughly 670-donor mean in a later analysis. Analysis was carried out at a later point, and it linked a missense DCLRE1C variant to TCR beta V- and J-gene trimming.

The PCR used 60 Vbeta and 13 Jbeta primers. The assay was immunoSEQ multiplex PCR, and TCRdb's table has in-frame clones only and misses some. The table has 110,000 or so clones, over 70% seen once. In the case of this clone: As yet, its antigen is unknown.

V was clipped by 0 bases and J by 7 bases, with 9 bases between them. Germline V gives CDR1 KGHSH, CDR2 LQKENI. The CDR3 has 13 amino acids. The rearrangement uses TRBV18 and TRBJ1-1; D may be TRBD1 (5 bases). The clonotype originates from a woman aged 45-65 years in good health and CMV-seropositive. The sample taken for sequencing was PBMCs. This CDR3 reads CASSPPTDNEAFF. Here the CDR3 DNA reads TGTGCCAGCTCACCACCGACAGATAATGAAGCTTTCTTT. The full variable domain, its missing parts supplied by reference TRBV18 and TRBJ1-1, is NAGVMQNPRHLVRRRGQEARLRCSPMKGHSHVYWYRQLPEEGLKFMVYLQKENIIDESGMPKERFSAEFPKEGPSILRIQQVVRGDSAAYFCASSPPTDNEAFFGQGTRLTVV.